A selection of T cell receptor beta chains follows, all from one sample in a study of cytomegalovirus exposure and HLA in healthy donors. Sequencing used immunoSEQ multiplex PCR; TCRdb keeps in-frame clones, though not all of them. This repertoire shows fewer than 200,000 clones, around 77% found once; its top ten account for under 2.5%. Input material: PBMCs. The receptors shown here come from a man between 60 and 75 years old in good health and CMV-seronegative. The CDR3 runs from the conserved cysteine through the conserved F or W. Fields, in order: CDR3 DNA, CDR3 protein, CDR3 length, V gene, D gene, J gene, clone size. A D gene is named only where the DNA matches it firmly. Some rows have no size entry. The others give once, few or many, or a class for an expanded clone.

TGTGCCAGCAGCTTAGATATAGCGGGAGGGCCCTCCTACAATGAGCAGTTCTTC CASSLDIAGGPSYNEQFF 18 TRBV11-2 TRBD2 TRBJ2-1 -
TGTGCCAGCAGCCAAGAGGACAGGGGGGACTATGGCTACACCTTC CASSQEDRGDYGYTF 15 TRBV4-2 TRBD1 TRBJ1-2 few
TGTGCCAGCAGCAAGGGGAGGACGGAGAACAATGAGCAGTTCTTC CASSKGRTENNEQFF 15 TRBV11-2 - TRBJ2-1 -
TGTGCCAGCAGCGCCCAGGGTCGGGACACCAAATCTGGAAACACCATATATTTT CASSAQGRDTKSGNTIYF 18 TRBV9 - TRBJ1-3 -
TGTGCCAGCAGTGACGGCGGGAGGGCCAGCTACAATGAGCAGTTCTTC CASSDGGRASYNEQFF 16 TRBV6-4 TRBD2 TRBJ2-1 -
TGCGCCAGCAGTGATATCAAGACAGTCCTCACTGAAGCTTTCTTT CASSDIKTVLTEAFF 15 TRBV10-2 - TRBJ1-1 medium-sized
TGTGCCACCAGCAGAGGGCCGGGACAGGGGGCATCGTCTAATGAAAAACTGTTTTTT CATSRGPGQGASSNEKLFF 19 TRBV15 TRBD1 TRBJ1-4 once
TGTGCCAGCAGTACTCTCTGGGCGAACACTGAAGCTTTCTTT CASSTLWANTEAFF 14 TRBV2 - TRBJ1-1 -
TGCGCCAGCAGCCAACGACAGGGAGGCACTGAAGCTTTCTTT CASSQRQGGTEAFF 14 TRBV4-1 TRBD1 TRBJ1-1 -
TGCGCCAGCAGCCGGACCGGGACAGCCTACAATGAGCAGTTCTTC CASSRTGTAYNEQFF 15 TRBV5-1 TRBD1 TRBJ2-1 once
TGCGCCAGCAGCCGGGAGGGCGCCGGGGAGCTGTTTTTT CASSREGAGELFF 13 TRBV5-1 TRBD2 TRBJ2-2 few
TGTGCCAGCAGCTTGGGAGCGGGGGGCTTAACCGGGGAGCTGTTTTTT CASSLGAGGLTGELFF 16 TRBV5-4 TRBD2 TRBJ2-2 -
TGTGCCAGCAGTTACTCGTACAGGAACACTGAAGCTTTCTTT CASSYSYRNTEAFF 14 TRBV6-5 - TRBJ1-1 -
TGTGCCAGCAGCCGGAGGGACAGAAACTATGGCTACACCTTC CASSRRDRNYGYTF 14 TRBV5-6 TRBD1 TRBJ1-2 -
TGTGCCAGCAGCTTAGTTAGCGGGAGAGGGTTGGAGGCCGGGGAGCTGTTTTTT CASSLVSGRGLEAGELFF 18 TRBV7-8 TRBD2 TRBJ2-2 -
TGTGCCAGCACCCCCAGGGCGGGGGGGCAGGGTGAGCAGTTCTTC CASTPRAGGQGEQFF 15 TRBV6-4 TRBD2 TRBJ2-1 -
TGCGCCAGCAGCGCCCGACTAGCTGGTAGGGCGAACACCGGGGAGCTGTTTTTT CASSARLAGRANTGELFF 18 TRBV5-1 TRBD2 TRBJ2-2 -
TGTGCCAGCATCCTTGAACACACAGATACGCAGTATTTT CASILEHTDTQYF 13 TRBV2 - TRBJ2-3 -
TGTGCCAGCAGTTTACCGATAGGGGACACTGAAGCTTTCTTT CASSLPIGDTEAFF 14 TRBV27 - TRBJ1-1 few
TGCGCCAGCAGCTTGATGGCTGATCAGCCCCAGCATTTT CASSLMADQPQHF 13 TRBV5-1 - TRBJ1-5 few
TGTGCCAGCTCACCGGGACAGCTCCCCCACGAATTCTTC CASSPGQLPHEFF 13 TRBV18 TRBD1 TRBJ2-1 -
TGTGCCAGCAGCTTAGGCGCAGCGATCTACGAGCAGTACTTC CASSLGAAIYEQYF 14 TRBV11-2 - TRBJ2-7 -
TGTGCCAGTAGTATAGGGGCTAGCGGACCCACAGATACGCAGTATTTT CASSIGASGPTDTQYF 16 TRBV19 TRBD2 TRBJ2-3 -
TGTGCCAGCAGCCCCGGACTAGTCCCCTACGAGCAGTACTTC CASSPGLVPYEQYF 14 TRBV7-2 TRBD2 TRBJ2-7 -
TGTGCCAGCAGTTCACCATCGAGGGAGCAGTTCTTC CASSSPSREQFF 12 TRBV7-2 - TRBJ2-1 once
TGTGCCAGCAGCGAGTCAGGGGGCGTATACACCATATATTTT CASSESGGVYTIYF 14 TRBV7-9 TRBD1 TRBJ1-3 -
TGTGCCAGTAGTATAGATCGTCACAATGAGCAGTTCTTC CASSIDRHNEQFF 13 TRBV19 - TRBJ2-1 once
TGTGCCAGCAGTTACTTGCCTAGAAGCAATGAGCAGTTCTTC CASSYLPRSNEQFF 14 TRBV6-5 - TRBJ2-1 -
TGTGCCAGCAGTTTAGGCGCCGGGACTCACCTCCACTTT CASSLGAGTHLHF 13 TRBV27 - TRBJ1-6 -
TGCAGCGTTGATAGCTCTGGGGCCAACGTCCTGACTTTC CSVDSSGANVLTF 13 TRBV29-1 - TRBJ2-6 -
TGCGCCAGCAGCCAAGATAGCGGGAACCATCACTACGAGCAGTACTTC CASSQDSGNHHYEQYF 16 TRBV4-3 TRBD2 TRBJ2-7 -
TGTGCCAGCAGCCCCCTAGCGGGAGGGTTCTACGAGCAGTACTTC CASSPLAGGFYEQYF 15 TRBV7-2 TRBD2 TRBJ2-7 -
TGTGCCAGTGAGGGGGGGGGAGTCATTCAAGCAGGGCAGCCCCAGCATTTT CASEGGGVIQAGQPQHF 17 TRBV19 - TRBJ1-5 -
TGTGCCAGCACTAACCCGTCGGGCTCCTACGAGCAGTACTTC CASTNPSGSYEQYF 14 TRBV2 - TRBJ2-7 -
TGTGCCAGCAGTTTAATTGAGGGCGTCTATGGCTACACCTTC CASSLIEGVYGYTF 14 TRBV28 - TRBJ1-2 -
TGTGCCAGCAGTTACTCACCTGGACAGGACACTGAAGCTTTCTTT CASSYSPGQDTEAFF 15 TRBV6-5 TRBD1 TRBJ1-1 -
TGTGCCAGCAGAGGACAGGGGTATGAAAAACTGTTTTTT CASRGQGYEKLFF 13 TRBV25-1 TRBD1 TRBJ1-4 -
TGTGCCAGCACCCAAGGCGGGCAGAACTATGGCTACCCCTTC CASTQGGQNYGYPF 14 TRBV6-5 - TRBJ1-2 -
TGCGCCAGCAGCTTGTCCCAGGGGACCTTCGATGAGCAGTTCTTC CASSLSQGTFDEQFF 15 TRBV5-1 - TRBJ2-1 -